This T cell receptor (beta chain) was identified during a study of breast tumors, draining lymph nodes, adjacent tissues. TCRdb re-derived calls from the multiplex PCR reads in MiXCR, one entry per CDR3 protein. The sample includes 190,000 or so distinct CDR3 sequences, around 29% of them seen just once. Germline V lookup: CDR1 MNHNY, CDR2 SVGAGI (reference sequence). Trimming cost V 0 bases and J 7 bases, with 10 bases left between them. The CDR3 covers 15 residues. The lymph nodes were axillary draining lymph nodes from breast cancer patients. Overall study findings and caveats: The lymph node origin of tumor T cells was framed as consistent with a hypothesis, not demonstrated.

This clonotype occurred a few times. Its antigen is as yet unknown. Sequencing was carried out using axillary lymph node tissue. The receptor comes from a female donor with breast cancer. Some clones in this sample may be carry-over from other donors' samples. The V call is TRBV6-6, the J call TRBJ1-6; weak D call: TRBD1 (6 bases). Here the CDR3 reads CASSYSPGENSPLHF. CDR3 in DNA: TGTGCCAGCAGTTACTCGCCAGGGGAAAATTCACCCCTCCACTTT.